This TCR beta chain was recorded in a study of Graves' ophthalmopathy and Graves' hyperthyroidism (dated by TCRdb to 2016 to 2018). At the level of the whole study: Hyperthyroidism was considered stable if no progression to ophthalmopathy occurred within 18 months of follow-up. In six or seven hyperthyroidism patients, the T-cell repertoires found in thyroid tissue were compared with those found in blood. To explore V-J signatures that distinguish ophthalmopathy from hyperthyroidism, a discovery set of 100 patients was enrolled, made up of roughly 41 with ophthalmopathy and some 56 with stable hyperthyroidism. The study used signatures of the TCR beta repertoire to tell Graves' ophthalmopathy apart from Graves' hyperthyroidism and to predict which patients would progress to ophthalmopathy. Following sampling, methimazole starting at 30 mg daily was administered to hyperthyroidism patients, and high-dose intravenous methylprednisolone was administered to ophthalmopathy patients. In total, around 130 blood samples were TCR-sequenced: 40 to 45 ophthalmopathy, 80 or so hyperthyroidism and about 17 hyperthyroidism-to-ophthalmopathy patients. The independent validation cohort included approximately 19 hyperthyroidism patients plus 17 patients who later progressed from hyperthyroidism to ophthalmopathy.

In the case of this clonotype: Its antigen remains unidentified. No base-level quality is on record; no much larger clone is a single base apart.

The hyperthyroidism patients were 18 to 65 years old and newly diagnosed, with a disease duration of less than 2 months. Patients with other autoimmune diseases, uncontrolled infections, pregnancy or lactation were excluded. Diagnosis was based on clinical symptoms, serum thyroxine, TRAb, thyroid ultrasound and orbital computed tomography. Trizol reagent was used to extract the total RNA, and its quality was then checked on an Agilent 2100 Bioanalyzer. Paper-wide results and their limitations: Among expanded thyroid clonotypes with frequency above 0.001, most also showed up in blood, which suggests that blood repertoires may reflect the thyroid immune response. Ophthalmopathy was separated from stable hyperthyroidism by the 13-signature model with roughly 87% sensitivity and around 81% specificity in cross-validation and with 80%/75% in the test set. Sample size was not predetermined statistically, and investigators were not blinded to group allocation. In validation, the model predicted ophthalmopathy progression with about 71% sensitivity and around 72% specificity; more than ten predicted patients were CT-confirmed with GO in a median of approximately 6.5 months.

The CDR3 measures 14 amino acids from cysteine to phenylalanine. The retained sequence is limited to the CDR3, 42 bases, with the frame set at the first base. A distance of 16 bases separates the germline ends of V and J, which lose 8 bases and 2 bases respectively. Reading the germline V gene gives CDR1 SNHLY and CDR2 FYNNEI. For repertoire sequencing, the TCR beta CDR3 regions were amplified from RNA transcripts. The first round of RT-PCR was done with HTBI primers and the Qiagen OneStep RT-PCR kit, and was followed by a second round of multiplex PCR, then size selection and purification. Libraries were sequenced paired-end with 100 bp reads on an Illumina HiSeq2000. As for how the authors treated the data: SOAPnuke was used to process the reads, removing any read that contained adapters or uncalled bases, had a mean Phred below 15, or lacked an exact match to the constant primer or identifier. COPE v1.2.5 was used to merge the high-quality paired reads. Each unique nucleotide sequence was treated as a clonotype, and MiTCR v1.1 was used to align the clonotypes to the IMGT TRB V, D and J references. The analysis was limited to V-J combinations with a frequency above 0.0001, which together covered roughly 99% of the repertoires. For each V-J combination, a TCR clonal expansion and chaos score was defined as F50 clonal expansion divided by the chaos observed in the TCRdist matrix. Welch's t-statistics and random forest were used to narrow the features down to more than 10 V-J combinations, which were then fed into a naive Bayes classifier. Thyroid-blood repertoire similarity was quantified with the Morisita-Horn index. Clones were called with MiXCR by TCRdb after fastp trimmed the public reads at Q25, and only in-frame beta chains were retained. Each entry is one CDR3 protein sequence, shown with its most common DNA and genes. The authors' filters were not applied to this entry. The sample table holds 500,000 to 600,000 distinct CDR3 sequences, of which about 35% were seen once. Roughly 4.5% of the sample is held by the ten biggest clonotypes.

The receptor comes from an adult man with Graves' hyperthyroidism. Recombination linked TRBV2 to TRBJ2-7; 5 matching bases give a weak D call of TRBD1. Sequenced material: peripheral blood or thyroid tissue (not recorded which). The DNA sequence is given as TGTGCCAGCTCACCACCAGGGTTGCCCTACGAGCAGTACTTC. This gives the protein CASSPPGLPYEQYF.